Following are 3 T cell receptor beta chains from one sample sequenced in a study of spatial heterogeneity in lung cancer. Their cognate antigens are unknown. Described time point: sample taken at primary tumor resection. Using its own MiXCR run on the 5' RACE reads, TCRdb lists one record per CDR3 protein. The sample has about 30,000 distinct CDR3 sequences, more than 5.5% seen once. General study results and limits: Counts of expanded alpha and beta TCRs within tumors tracked the tumor nonsynonymous mutation count.

The specimen was lung tumor tissue, collected at surgery. Receptor source: a male donor with early-stage non-small cell lung cancer.

This clonotype was observed at least ten times. V usage is TRBV6-1 and J usage is TRBJ1-2; D gene ambiguous. The ends were cut back, 4 bases at V and 4 bases at J, with 13 bases in the middle. The CDR3 covers 14 residues. Germline assignment: CDR1 MNHNS and CDR2 SASEGT. CDR3 bases: TGTGCCAGCAGTGTGATGACAAGTATCTATGGCTACACCTTC. The encoded protein is CASSVMTSIYGYTF.

The V call is TRBV18, the J call TRBJ1-4; D possibly corresponds to TRBD1 (5 bases). V was cut by 10 bases and J by 8 bases, with 20 bases left in between. The CDR3 loop spans 14 amino acids. Germline CDR1 reads KGHSH; CDR2 reads LQKENI. The CDR3 nucleotides read TGTGCCACCGGGACCGACTCTACCGGGGAAAAACTGTTTTTT. Translated: CATGTDSTGEKLFF.

Many counts were recorded for this clonotype. The V and J genes are TRBV27 and TRBJ2-7; D remains ambiguous. Between the trimmed V and J ends, which lost 2 bases and 5 bases, there was a span of 13 bases. Germline assignment: CDR1 MNHEY and CDR2 SMNVEV (reference sequence). The CDR3 spans 14 residues. Here the CDR3 DNA reads TGTGCCAGCAGTTTACGGCAGTCCGCGGACGAGCAGTACTTC. Translated, it gives CASSLRQSADEQYF.